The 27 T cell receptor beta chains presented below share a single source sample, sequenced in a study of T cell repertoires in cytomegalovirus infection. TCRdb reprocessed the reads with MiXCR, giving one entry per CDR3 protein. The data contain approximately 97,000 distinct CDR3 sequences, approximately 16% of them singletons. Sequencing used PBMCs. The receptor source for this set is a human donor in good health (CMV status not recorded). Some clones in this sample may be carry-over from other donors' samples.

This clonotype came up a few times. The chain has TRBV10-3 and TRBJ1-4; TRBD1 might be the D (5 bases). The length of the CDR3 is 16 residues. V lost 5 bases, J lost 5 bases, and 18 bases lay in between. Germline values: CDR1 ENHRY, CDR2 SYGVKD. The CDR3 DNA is TGTGCCATCAGTCCCGGGACGGGACGAGGGAATGAAAAACTGTTTTTT. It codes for CAISPGTGRGNEKLFF.

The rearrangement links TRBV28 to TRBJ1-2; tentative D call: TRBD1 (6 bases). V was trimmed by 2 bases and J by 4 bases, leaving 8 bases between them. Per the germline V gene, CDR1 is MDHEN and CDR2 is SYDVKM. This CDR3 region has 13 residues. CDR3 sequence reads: CASSLRRGYGYTF. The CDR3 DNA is TGTGCCAGCAGTTTACGCAGGGGCTATGGCTACACCTTC.

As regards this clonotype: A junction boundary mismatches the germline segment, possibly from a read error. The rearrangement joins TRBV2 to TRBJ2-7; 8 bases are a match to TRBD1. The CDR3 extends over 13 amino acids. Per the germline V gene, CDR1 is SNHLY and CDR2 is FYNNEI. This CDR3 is CSSRAGGKDEQYF. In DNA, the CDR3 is TGTTCCAGCAGGGCAGGGGGCAAAGACGAGCAGTACTTC.

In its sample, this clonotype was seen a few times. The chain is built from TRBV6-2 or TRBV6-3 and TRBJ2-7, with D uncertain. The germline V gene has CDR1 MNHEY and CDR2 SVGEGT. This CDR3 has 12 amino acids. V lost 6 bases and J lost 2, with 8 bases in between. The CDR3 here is CASSADTYEQYF. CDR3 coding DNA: TGTGCCAGCAGCGCTGACACCTACGAGCAGTACTTC.

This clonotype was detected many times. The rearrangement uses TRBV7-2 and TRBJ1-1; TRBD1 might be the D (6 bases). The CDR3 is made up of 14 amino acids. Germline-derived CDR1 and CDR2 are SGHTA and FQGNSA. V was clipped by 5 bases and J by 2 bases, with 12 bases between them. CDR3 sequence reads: CASSPDRTNTEAFF. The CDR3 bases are TGTGCCAGCAGCCCAGACAGGACAAACACTGAAGCTTTCTTT.

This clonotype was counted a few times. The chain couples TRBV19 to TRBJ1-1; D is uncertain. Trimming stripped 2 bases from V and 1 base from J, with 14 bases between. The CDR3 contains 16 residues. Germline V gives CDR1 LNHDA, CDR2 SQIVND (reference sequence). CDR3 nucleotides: TGTGCCAGTAGTATACCCCGCCGGGCGGCGAACACTGAAGCTTTCTTT. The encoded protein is CASSIPRRAANTEAFF.

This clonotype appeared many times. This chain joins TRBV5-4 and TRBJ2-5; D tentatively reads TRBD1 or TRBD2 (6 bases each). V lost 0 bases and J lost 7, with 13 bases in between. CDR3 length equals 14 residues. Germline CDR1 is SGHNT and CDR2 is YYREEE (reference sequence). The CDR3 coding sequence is TGTGCCAGCAGCTTGGCCGGGGGCTTAGGGACCCAGTACTTC. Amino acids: CASSLAGGLGTQYF. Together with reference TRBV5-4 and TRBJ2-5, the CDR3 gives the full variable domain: ETGVTQSPTHLIKTRGQQVTLRCSSQSGHNTVSWYQQALGQGPQFIFQYYREEENGRGNFPPRFSGLQFPNYSSELNVNALELDDSALYLCASSLAGGLGTQYFGPGTRLLVL.

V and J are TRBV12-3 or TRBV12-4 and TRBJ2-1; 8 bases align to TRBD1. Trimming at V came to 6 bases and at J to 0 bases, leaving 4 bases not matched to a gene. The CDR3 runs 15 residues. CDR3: CASSGQGGSYNEQFF. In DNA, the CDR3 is TGTGCCAGCAGCGGACAGGGTGGCTCCTACAATGAGCAGTTCTTC.

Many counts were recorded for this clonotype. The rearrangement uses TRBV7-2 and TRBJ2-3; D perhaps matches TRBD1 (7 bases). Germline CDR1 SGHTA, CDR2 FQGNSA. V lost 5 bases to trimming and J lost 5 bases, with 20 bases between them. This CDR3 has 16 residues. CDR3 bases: TGTGCCAGCAGCCCCCGACAGGGAGGCTCTGTAGATACGCAGTATTTT. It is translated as CASSPRQGGSVDTQYF.

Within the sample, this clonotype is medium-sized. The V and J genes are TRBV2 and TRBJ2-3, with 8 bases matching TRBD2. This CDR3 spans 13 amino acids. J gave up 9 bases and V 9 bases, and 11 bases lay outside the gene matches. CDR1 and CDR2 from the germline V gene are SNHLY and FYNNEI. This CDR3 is CARGPGLVETQYF. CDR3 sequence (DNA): TGTGCCAGGGGACCGGGACTAGTGGAGACGCAGTATTTT.

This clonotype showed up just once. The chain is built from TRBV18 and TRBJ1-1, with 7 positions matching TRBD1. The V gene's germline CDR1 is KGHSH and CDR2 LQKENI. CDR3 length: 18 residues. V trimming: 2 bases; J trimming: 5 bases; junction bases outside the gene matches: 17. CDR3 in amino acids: CASSPVDRSRGLGTEAFF. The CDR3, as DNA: TGTGCCAGCTCACCAGTGGACAGGTCCCGGGGTTTGGGGACTGAAGCTTTCTTT.

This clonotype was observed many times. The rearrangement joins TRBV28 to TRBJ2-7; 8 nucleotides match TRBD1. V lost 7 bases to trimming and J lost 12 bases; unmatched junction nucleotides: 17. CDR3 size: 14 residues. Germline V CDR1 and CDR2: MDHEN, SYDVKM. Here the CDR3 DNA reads TGTGCCAGCATAGCTGCGGACAGGGAAGGCCTGAGGTACTTC. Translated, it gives CASIAADREGLRYF.

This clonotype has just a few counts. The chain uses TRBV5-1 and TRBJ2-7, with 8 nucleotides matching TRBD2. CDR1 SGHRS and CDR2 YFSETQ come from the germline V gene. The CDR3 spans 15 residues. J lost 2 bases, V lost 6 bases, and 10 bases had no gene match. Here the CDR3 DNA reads TGCGCCAGCACTGACGGGGGGGGGCGTCCCTACGAGCAGTACTTC. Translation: CASTDGGGRPYEQYF.

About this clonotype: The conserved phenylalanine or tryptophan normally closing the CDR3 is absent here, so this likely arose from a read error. CDR3 coding DNA: TGTGCCAGCGGGGGGGCCTATGGCTACACCTTA. This translates into CASGGAYGYTL. The J gene is TRBJ1-2, the V gene TRBV28; the D gene is possibly TRBD1 (6 bases). This CDR3 is built from 11 residues. Germline V lookup: CDR1 MDHEN, CDR2 SYDVKM. V was trimmed by 8 bases and J by 4 bases, leaving 8 bases between them.

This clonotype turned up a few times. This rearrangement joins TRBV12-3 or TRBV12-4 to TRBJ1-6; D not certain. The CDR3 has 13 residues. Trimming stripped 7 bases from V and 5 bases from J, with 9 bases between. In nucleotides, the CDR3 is TGTGCCAGCACTCAGGAAAATAATTCACCCCTCCACTTT. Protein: CASTQENNSPLHF.

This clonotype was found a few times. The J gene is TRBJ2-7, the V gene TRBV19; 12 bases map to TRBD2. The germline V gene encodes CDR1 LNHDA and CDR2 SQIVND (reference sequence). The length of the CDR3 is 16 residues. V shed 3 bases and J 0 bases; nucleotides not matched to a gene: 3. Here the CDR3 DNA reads TGTGCCAGTAGTATGACTAGCGGGGGAACCTCCTACGAGCAGTACTTC. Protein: CASSMTSGGTSYEQYF. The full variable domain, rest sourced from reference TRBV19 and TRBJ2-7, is DGGITQSPKYLFRKEGQNVTLSCEQNLNHDAMYWYRQDPGQGLRLIYYSQIVNDFQKGDIAEGYSVSREKKESFPLTVTSAQKNPTAFYLCASSMTSGGTSYEQYFGPGTRLTVT.

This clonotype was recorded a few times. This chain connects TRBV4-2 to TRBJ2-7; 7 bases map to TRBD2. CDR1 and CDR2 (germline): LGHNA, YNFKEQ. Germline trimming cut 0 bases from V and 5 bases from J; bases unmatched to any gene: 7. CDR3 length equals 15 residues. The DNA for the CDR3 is TGTGCCAGCAGCCAAGAGGGGGGGTCAGCCCACGAGCAGTACTTC. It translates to CASSQEGGSAHEQYF.

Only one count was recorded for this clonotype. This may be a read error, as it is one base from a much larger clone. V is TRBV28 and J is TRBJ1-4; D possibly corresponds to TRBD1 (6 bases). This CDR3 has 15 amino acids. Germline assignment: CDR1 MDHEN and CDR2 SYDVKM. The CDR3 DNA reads TGTGACAGCAGCAAAGAGACAGGTCGAAATGAAAAACTGTTTTTT. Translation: CDSSKETGRNEKLFF.

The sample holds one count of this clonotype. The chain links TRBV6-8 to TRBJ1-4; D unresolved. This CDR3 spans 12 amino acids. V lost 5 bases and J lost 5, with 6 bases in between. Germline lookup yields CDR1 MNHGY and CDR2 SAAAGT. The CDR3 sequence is CASSRANEKLFF. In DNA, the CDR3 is TGTGCCAGCAGTCGGGCGAATGAAAAACTGTTTTTT.

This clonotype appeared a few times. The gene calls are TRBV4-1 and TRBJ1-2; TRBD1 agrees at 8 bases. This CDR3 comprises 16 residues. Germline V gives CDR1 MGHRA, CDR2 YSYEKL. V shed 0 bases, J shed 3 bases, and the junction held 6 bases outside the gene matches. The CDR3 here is CASSQDPAGGYYGYTF. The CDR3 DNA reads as TGCGCCAGCAGCCAAGATCCCGCAGGGGGCTACTATGGCTACACCTTC.

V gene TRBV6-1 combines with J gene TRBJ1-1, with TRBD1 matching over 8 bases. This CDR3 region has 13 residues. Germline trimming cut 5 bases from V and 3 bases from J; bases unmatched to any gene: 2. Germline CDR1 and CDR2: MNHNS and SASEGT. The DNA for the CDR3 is TGTGCCAGCAGTAGGACAGGGTACACTGAAGCTTTCTTT. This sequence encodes CASSRTGYTEAFF.

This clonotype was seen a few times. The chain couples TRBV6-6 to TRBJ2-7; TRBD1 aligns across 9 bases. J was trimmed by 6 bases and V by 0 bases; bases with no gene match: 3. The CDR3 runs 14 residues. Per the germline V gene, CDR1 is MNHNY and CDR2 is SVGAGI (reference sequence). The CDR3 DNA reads TGTGCCAGCAGTTACTCGGGACAGGGAACCGAGCAGTACTTC. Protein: CASSYSGQGTEQYF.

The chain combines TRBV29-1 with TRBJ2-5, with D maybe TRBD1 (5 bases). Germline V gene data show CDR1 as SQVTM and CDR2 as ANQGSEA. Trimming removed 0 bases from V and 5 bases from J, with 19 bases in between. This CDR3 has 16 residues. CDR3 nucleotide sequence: TGCAGCGTTGAAGATCTTAGTCAGGGCTTTGTGGAGACCCAGTACTTC. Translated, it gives CSVEDLSQGFVETQYF.

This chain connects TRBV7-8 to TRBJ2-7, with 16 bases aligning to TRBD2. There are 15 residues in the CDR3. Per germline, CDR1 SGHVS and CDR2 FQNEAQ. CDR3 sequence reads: CATGTSGGAQYEQYF. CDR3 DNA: TGTGCTACCGGGACTAGCGGGGGGGCCCAGTACGAGCAGTACTTC.

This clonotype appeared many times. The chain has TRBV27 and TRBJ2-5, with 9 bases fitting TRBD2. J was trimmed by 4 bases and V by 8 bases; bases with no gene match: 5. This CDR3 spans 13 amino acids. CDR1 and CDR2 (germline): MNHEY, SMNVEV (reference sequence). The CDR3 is CASHPAGGETQYF. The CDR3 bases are TGTGCCAGCCATCCAGCGGGGGGAGAGACCCAGTACTTC.

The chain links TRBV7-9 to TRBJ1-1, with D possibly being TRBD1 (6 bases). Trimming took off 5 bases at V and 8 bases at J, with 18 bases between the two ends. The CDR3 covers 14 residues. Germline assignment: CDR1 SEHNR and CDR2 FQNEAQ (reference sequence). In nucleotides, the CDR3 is TGTGCCAGCAGCCCCAAGGGGGTGCGAGACGAAGCTTTCTTT. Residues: CASSPKGVRDEAFF.

This CDR3 reads CASSYPQGASNQPQHF. DNA for the CDR3: TGTGCCAGCAGTTACCCCCAGGGGGCAAGCAATCAGCCCCAGCATTTT. The chain has TRBV6-2 or TRBV6-3 and TRBJ1-5; TRBD1 matches at 8 bases. With 2 bases clipped from V and 1 base from J, the junction kept 4 bases outside the gene matches. Germline V gene lookup returns CDR1 MNHEY and CDR2 SVGEGT. The CDR3 covers 16 residues.